This TCR beta chain is drawn from a study of blood T cell repertoires in COVID-19. At the level of the study: The United States, Italy and Spain supplied acute and convalescent COVID-19 samples. From T cells, B-cell-depleted T cells, or PBMCs came the material, which was cDNA or gDNA.

Methods used by the authors: Reference gene primer amplification yielded estimated nucleated cell counts. Repertoires were generated with immunoSEQ multiplex PCR, while TCRdb's copy carries only in-frame clones and drops some. The V and J calls and clone size are taken from that table; D and trimming were inferred from the DNA. The sample carries roughly 160,000 clones, roughly 90% recorded once. There are 14 residues in the CDR3. The germline gives CDR1 SGHRS, CDR2 YFSETQ. J was trimmed by 4 bases and V by 5 bases; bases with no gene match: 8. Recruited during active infection, patients (from Seattle) were subsequently followed longitudinally. This clone has only a few counts.

Sequencing input: peripheral blood. The TCR sequence derives from a man between 18 and 35 years old with COVID-19, enrolled during active disease. The chain uses TRBV5-1 and TRBJ1-2; 7 bases match TRBD1. This CDR3 reads CASSVTGVGYGYTF. The CDR3 region has the DNA TGCGCCAGCAGTGTCACAGGGGTCGGCTATGGCTACACCTTC.